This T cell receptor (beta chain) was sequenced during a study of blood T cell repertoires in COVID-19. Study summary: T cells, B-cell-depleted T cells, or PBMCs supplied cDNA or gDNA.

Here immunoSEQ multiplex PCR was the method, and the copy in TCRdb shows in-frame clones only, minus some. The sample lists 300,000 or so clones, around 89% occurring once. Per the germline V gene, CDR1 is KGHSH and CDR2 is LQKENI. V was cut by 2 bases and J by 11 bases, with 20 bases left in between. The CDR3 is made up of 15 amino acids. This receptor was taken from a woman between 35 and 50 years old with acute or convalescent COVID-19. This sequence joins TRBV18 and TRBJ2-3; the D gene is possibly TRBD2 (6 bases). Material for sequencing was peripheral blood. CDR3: CASSPTQGPGGVQYF. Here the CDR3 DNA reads TGTGCCAGCTCACCAACTCAGGGCCCCGGGGGTGTGCAGTATTTT.